This TCR beta chain was identified in a study of shared T cell receptors in the human thymus (dated by TCRdb to about 2021). As for the study more broadly: The study investigated the way shared, self-reactive T-cell receptor alpha chains are produced in the human thymus.

CDR1 and CDR2 are read off the germline V gene (reference sequence) as LNHNV and YYDKDF. Including cysteine and phenylalanine, the CDR3 has 12 amino acids. Only the CDR3 DNA is retained, 36 bases long and in frame from the first base. V was cut back by 8 bases and J by 3 bases, leaving a gap of 11 bases between them. The receptor library was made with the immunoSEQ multiplex PCR assay. TCRdb's version of the immuneACCESS table is confined to in-frame rearrangements and falls short of the full clone set. An unresolved V gene accounts for under half of the shortfall where checked; the remainder is of unknown origin. In this sample the table shows about 710,000 clones, approximately 89% of which occur a single time. The biggest ten clones account for 0.0094% of the sample. On this clone: Its antigen is not yet known. Qualities for individual bases were not recorded, and no much larger clone is one base off.

The same data also went into a second study, on human thymus T cells. Drawing on the second study: The donors were immunologically healthy infants in Finland who had open corrective cardiac surgery for congenital heart defects. The thymus tissue came from surgical resects taken out during corrective cardiac surgery. Biased V and J gene segment usage appeared to be present in both thymic and peripheral blood repertoires. According to the related research, thymic TCR repertoires were highly overlapping among unrelated individuals. The study used under 10 infant thymus samples plus four related peripheral blood samples to characterize TCR alpha and beta repertoires. The infant donors were roughly 7 to 244 days old, and the cohort included six or seven males and a couple of females. After being mechanically released from the tissue, thymocytes were kept at -70 degrees C in pellets of about 8.5-32 million cells. A QIAsymphony instrument was used to extract genomic DNA from frozen cell pellets. The immunoSEQ multiplex PCR assay was used to amplify the TCRB and TCRAD loci from a standardized quantity of quality-controlled genomic DNA. The amplicons spanned the V(D)J region and were long enough to cover the CDR3 and allow V and J genes to be identified. Through the commercial immunoSEQ service, the amplicons were sequenced on an Illumina platform. Primer bias and sequencing errors were corrected using previously described methods, and TCRAD and TCRB definitions followed the IMGT database. Analysis of the repertoires was done with immunoSEQ Analyzer 3.0 and VDJTools and included basic statistics, V/J segment usage, diversity estimates, rarefaction and pairwise overlap. To estimate diversity, the Chao1, ChaoE, Efron-Thisted, Shannon and inverse Simpson indices were applied, and diversity was also estimated on datasets down-sampled to the smallest sample. Repertoire overlap was assessed by strict matching of CDR3 nucleotide sequence, V gene and J gene, and clustering was done by Jaccard-based multidimensional scaling. On average, roughly 800,000 unique TCRB clonotypes were obtained from thymus samples, compared with about 84,000 from blood samples.

This chain is built from TRBV15 and TRBJ2-7; TRBD2 could be the D gene, as 7 bases match. Sample: thymocytes. The TCR sequence derives from a boy less than two years old with a congenital heart defect. Donor details come from another sample of the same person, matched by shared clones. Here the CDR3 is given as CATAGANYEQYF. The DNA is TGTGCCACCGCGGGGGCAAACTACGAGCAGTACTTC.